The present T cell receptor beta chain was sequenced within a study of cytomegalovirus exposure and HLA in healthy donors. General study points: In a later analysis, compared with equally common non-associated chains, HLA-associated beta chains were more expanded.

A few counts support this clone. No antigen is known for it. The primer mix had 60 Vbeta and 13 Jbeta primers. The repertoire was sequenced with immunoSEQ multiplex PCR; TCRdb's copy has only in-frame clones and lacks some. The sample yields about 170,000 clones, around 68% seen once. V dropped 6 bases and J dropped 1; count of bases not matched to a gene: 16. The CDR3 runs to 18 residues. In germline, CDR1 is SEHNR, CDR2 FQNEAQ (reference sequence). J is TRBJ2-7 and V is TRBV7-9; TRBD1 aligns across 9 bases. The receptor was derived from a man in his forties or fifties in good health and CMV-seronegative. The source material was PBMCs. CDR3 amino acids: CASSHKTGTGITSYEQYF. CDR3 sequence (DNA): TGTGCCAGCAGTCATAAAACCGGGACAGGGATAACATCCTACGAGCAGTACTTC.